The 27 T cell receptor beta chains presented below share a single source sample, sequenced in a study of regulatory T cells. Whole-study findings and limits: Hydrophobic residues at CDR3 positions 6 and 7 were enriched in conventional CD4+ T cells of CD3G-deficient patients.

Antigens for these TCRs are unknown. The primer mix had 52 TRBV and 13 TRBJ primers. The protocol was immunoSEQ multiplex PCR, while the TCRdb copy is restricted to in-frame clones and leaves out a portion. The sample consists of over 30,000 clones, roughly 92% of them appearing once. The sequenced material came from conventional CD4+ T cells sorted from blood. These receptors originate from a child aged 2-9 years with CD3G deficiency.

This chain links TRBV4-1 with TRBJ1-5; 8 positions match TRBD1. V shed 2 bases, J shed 5 bases, and the junction held 5 bases outside the gene matches. This CDR3 contains 15 residues. Looked up from germline, CDR1 is MGHRA and CDR2 is YSYEKL. In nucleotides, the CDR3 is TGCGCCAGCAGCCAAACCACAGGGGGTGATCAGCCCCAGCATTTT. Its translation is CASSQTTGGDQPQHF.

This sequence joins TRBV28 and TRBJ2-7; TRBD1 matches at 10 bases. CDR1 and CDR2 (germline): MDHEN, SYDVKM. The CDR3 spans 15 residues. The V gene end was trimmed by 6 bases and the J gene end by 7 bases; junction bases not matched to a gene: 12. The CDR3 bases are TGTGCCAGCAGGGGATTGGGGACAGGGGAGAGGGAGCAGTACTTC. Residues: CASRGLGTGEREQYF.

CDR3 residues: CASSSGVEKYNEQFF. The CDR3 nucleotides are TGTGCCAGCAGTTCAGGGGTCGAAAAGTACAATGAGCAGTTCTTC. This chain links TRBV28 with TRBJ2-1, with D possibly TRBD1 on 6 matching bases. The CDR3 loop spans 15 amino acids. V was shortened by 4 bases and J by 4 bases, with 14 bases between the two germline ends. CDR1 and CDR2 from the germline V gene are MDHEN and SYDVKM.

The chain combines TRBV19 with TRBJ1-1, with D unresolved. This CDR3 is built from 13 residues. CDR1 LNHDA and CDR2 SQIVND come from the germline V gene (reference sequence). The V end lost 5 bases, the J end lost 1 base, and 8 bases lay between the germline ends. CDR3 nucleotide sequence: TGTGCCAGTAGTTTAGTGAAGAACACTGAAGCTTTCTTT. Amino acid sequence: CASSLVKNTEAFF.

This clone was seen just once. J is TRBJ2-5 and V is TRBV11-1; no clear D. There are 13 residues in the CDR3. Per germline, CDR1 SGHAT and CDR2 FQDESV (reference sequence). With 1 base removed from V and 2 bases from J, the gap between germline ends came to 5 bases. The CDR3 spells CASSLERQETQYF. The CDR3 DNA reads TGTGCCAGCAGCTTAGAACGGCAAGAGACCCAGTACTTC.

The V and J genes are TRBV28 and TRBJ1-1; weak D call: TRBD1 (6 bases). The CDR3 consists of 15 residues. The germline V gene has CDR1 MDHEN and CDR2 SYDVKM. Trimming shortened V by 2 bases and J by 1 base, and 11 bases separated the two germline ends. This chain's CDR3 is CASSLGGAGNTEAFF. The CDR3, as DNA: TGTGCCAGCAGTTTAGGGGGCGCGGGGAACACTGAAGCTTTCTTT.

The chain is built from TRBV18 and TRBJ2-7, with D maybe TRBD2 (6 bases). V was cut by 4 bases and J by 2 bases, with 9 bases left in between. The CDR3 totals 13 residues. The germline CDR1 and CDR2 sequences are KGHSH and LQKENI. CDR3 coding DNA: TGTGCCAGCTCACGGGTAGCGGCCTACGAGCAGTACTTC. It encodes CASSRVAAYEQYF.

This clone was detected only once. The V call is TRBV10-3, the J call TRBJ1-2; 9 nucleotides agree with TRBD1. V was clipped by 10 bases and J by 7 bases; unmatched bases: 13. The CDR3 runs 14 residues. CDR1 and CDR2 (germline): ENHRY, SYGVKD. The CDR3 spells CATSSGQGRFGYTF. In nucleotides, the CDR3 is TGTGCCACGTCATCGGGACAGGGACGTTTTGGCTACACCTTC.

This clone came up once. The chain joins TRBV10-3 to TRBJ2-7; a weak D match, TRBD1 (6 bases). CDR1 ENHRY and CDR2 SYGVKD come from the germline V gene. The CDR3 is 15 residues long. The V end lost 2 bases, the J end lost 7 bases, and 18 bases lay between the germline ends. CDR3 sequence reads: CAISEGTGKGREQYF. The CDR3 coding sequence is TGTGCCATCAGTGAGGGCACAGGGAAGGGGCGGGAGCAGTACTTC.

This chain connects TRBV28 to TRBJ2-7; D ambiguous. CDR1 is MDHEN and CDR2 is SYDVKM in the germline V gene. The V end was cut by 4 bases, the J end by 3 bases, with 7 bases between. This CDR3 has 12 residues. This chain's CDR3 is CASSSRGYEQYF. CDR3 in DNA: TGTGCCAGCAGTTCGCGAGGCTACGAGCAGTACTTC.

The chain uses TRBV10-3 and TRBJ2-7; D is ambiguous. The germline CDR1 and CDR2 sequences are ENHRY and SYGVKD. V was shortened by 0 bases and J by 7 bases, with 10 bases between the two germline ends. The CDR3 length is 13 residues. The CDR3 DNA reads TGTGCCATCAGTGAGTCGATAAGGGATGAGCAGTACTTC. It codes for CAISESIRDEQYF.

The rearrangement joins TRBV28 to TRBJ2-7; 7 nucleotides line up with TRBD2. V was clipped by 9 bases and J by 4 bases; unmatched bases: 9. The CDR3 contains 13 residues. CDR1 and CDR2 from the germline V gene are MDHEN and SYDVKM. CDR3 amino acids: CARRGLDRYEQYF. CDR3 in DNA: TGTGCCAGGCGGGGGTTAGATCGGTACGAGCAGTACTTC.

The V gene is TRBV19, the J gene TRBJ2-1, with no clear D. Germline V gene data show CDR1 as LNHDA and CDR2 as SQIVND (reference sequence). The CDR3 extends over 13 amino acids. V was shortened by 3 bases and J by 7 bases, with 10 bases between the two germline ends. The CDR3 sequence: CASSMRGRNEQFF. The CDR3, as DNA: TGTGCCAGTAGTATGCGAGGACGGAATGAGCAGTTCTTC.

The V gene is TRBV28, the J gene TRBJ2-1, with D possibly matching TRBD2 (5 bases). Germline V gives CDR1 MDHEN, CDR2 SYDVKM. Trimming removed 5 bases from V and 6 bases from J, with 17 bases in between. The CDR3 spans 15 residues. The CDR3 nucleotides read TGTGCCAGCAGTCCAGGACTCCACCTCTTCAATGAGCAGTTCTTC. This codes for CASSPGLHLFNEQFF.

This clone showed up just once. This chain links TRBV6-1 with TRBJ2-7, with 8 positions matching TRBD2. The CDR3 sequence is 15 residues long. CDR1 MNHNS and CDR2 SASEGT come from the germline V gene. V lost 7 bases and J lost 2; bases outside the gene matches: 10. CDR3 nucleotides: TGTGCCAGCACTTCCGCTAGCGGGCCTCCCTACGAGCAGTACTTC. Protein sequence: CASTSASGPPYEQYF.

This rearrangement joins TRBV5-1 to TRBJ2-1, with 7 bases identical to TRBD1. Germline CDR1 reads SGHRS; CDR2 reads YFSETQ. Unmatched junction bases numbered 5, after V lost 0 bases and J lost 8 bases. CDR3 length: 14 amino acids. CDR3 sequence: CASSLGQGRDEQFF. CDR3 DNA: TGCGCCAGCAGCTTGGGACAGGGTCGGGATGAGCAGTTCTTC.

The chain uses TRBV11-2 and TRBJ2-7; the D gene is possibly TRBD2 (5 bases). This CDR3 is built from 13 residues. Deletions cut 5 bases from V and 5 bases from J, with 13 bases between. Germline values: CDR1 SGHAT, CDR2 FQNNGV. The CDR3 spells CASSLLARDEQYF. The DNA for the CDR3 is TGTGCCAGCAGCCTCCTAGCCCGGGACGAGCAGTACTTC.

CDR3 sequence reads: CASSFQGKGYEQYF. CDR3 in DNA: TGCGCCAGCAGCTTTCAAGGGAAAGGATACGAGCAGTACTTC. The chain uses TRBV5-1 and TRBJ2-7; D gene unclear. The ends were cut back, 2 bases at V and 4 bases at J, with 13 bases in the middle. This CDR3 has 14 amino acids. Looked up from germline, CDR1 is SGHRS and CDR2 is YFSETQ.

The chain recombines TRBV6-1 with TRBJ1-4; 9 nucleotides align to TRBD1. The CDR3 length is 15 residues. Germline trimming cut 6 bases from V and 13 bases from J; bases unmatched to any gene: 15. In germline, CDR1 is MNHNS, CDR2 SASEGT. The CDR3 region has the DNA TGTGCCAGCAGGATCTCCGGGACAGGGACATCGGCACTGTTTTTT. This gives the protein CASRISGTGTSALFF.

The gene calls are TRBV28 and TRBJ2-7; D is perhaps TRBD1 or TRBD2 (6 bases each). Between the trimmed V and J ends, which lost 6 bases and 2 bases, there was a span of 29 bases. The CDR3 extends over 19 amino acids. Germline assignment: CDR1 MDHEN and CDR2 SYDVKM. CDR3 DNA sequence: TGTGCCAGCAGCTTCAGAGGCTTATCACGCGGGACAAAGGCCTACGAGCAGTACTTC. The encoded protein is CASSFRGLSRGTKAYEQYF.

V is TRBV6-5 and J is TRBJ2-1; 7 bases align to TRBD2. The length of the CDR3 is 12 residues. From germline, CDR1 is MNHEY and CDR2 SVGAGI. Trimming cost V 2 bases and J 15 bases; bases outside gene matches: 7. The CDR3 spells CASSYVGTTLFF. For the CDR3, the DNA is TGTGCCAGCAGTTACGTAGGGACTACGCTGTTCTTC.

The chain employs TRBV6-6 and TRBJ2-7; D remains ambiguous. Germline loops: CDR1 MNHNY, CDR2 SVGAGI (reference sequence). CDR3 length: 14 residues. Deletions cut 0 bases from V and 2 bases from J, with 8 bases between. CDR3: CASSYSSPPYEQYF. The CDR3 DNA follows: TGTGCCAGCAGTTACTCGTCGCCACCCTACGAGCAGTACTTC.

This chain joins TRBV28 and TRBJ2-5; 8 nucleotides align to TRBD2. This CDR3 spans 13 amino acids. CDR1 is MDHEN and CDR2 is SYDVKM in the germline V gene. The J segment lost 7 bases and the V segment lost 6 bases, leaving 7 bases of the junction unmatched. The CDR3 DNA follows: TGTGCCAGCAGCCGAACCGGGAGGGCGACCCAGTACTTC. This encodes CASSRTGRATQYF.

V is TRBV7-9 and J is TRBJ2-1; 9 bases line up with TRBD2. After removal of 5 bases from V and 4 bases from J, the junction contained 3 bases not matched to a gene. This CDR3 comprises 14 residues. Germline-derived CDR1 and CDR2 are SEHNR and FQNEAQ (reference sequence). CDR3 region: CASSRLAVYNEQFF. As DNA, the CDR3 is TGTGCCAGCAGCCGACTAGCGGTTTACAATGAGCAGTTCTTC. Full variable domain (remainder filled in from reference TRBV7-9 and TRBJ2-1): DTGVSQNPRHKITKRGQNVTFRCDPISEHNRLYWYRQTLGQGPEFLTYFQNEAQLEKSRLLSDRFSAERPKGSFSTLEIQRTEQGDSAMYLCASSRLAVYNEQFFGPGTRLTVL.

This CDR3 is CASSRGVRNTEAFF. For the CDR3, the DNA is TGTGCCAGTAGTCGGGGAGTGAGGAACACTGAAGCTTTCTTT. The rearrangement uses TRBV19 and TRBJ1-1; D ambiguous. CDR3 size: 14 residues. V was trimmed by 5 bases and J by 1 base, leaving 11 bases between them. CDR1 is LNHDA, CDR2 SQIVND, per germline (reference sequence).

V is TRBV28 and J is TRBJ2-7; 7 bases fit TRBD1. V lost 3 bases and J lost 5; bases outside the gene matches: 4. This CDR3 spans 13 amino acids. Germline V gene data show CDR1 as MDHEN and CDR2 as SYDVKM. DNA for the CDR3: TGTGCCAGCAGTTTGACAGGGAAGAACGAGCAGTACTTC. Encoded protein: CASSLTGKNEQYF.

The chain joins TRBV28 to TRBJ1-5; no clear D. V lost 3 bases and J 9 bases, leaving 21 bases between the germline ends. The CDR3 has 16 amino acids. Per the germline V gene, CDR1 is MDHEN and CDR2 is SYDVKM. CDR3 nucleotides: TGTGCCAGCAGTTTTCGGGTCAGCGTAAATAAAATGCCCCAGCATTTT. Its protein is CASSFRVSVNKMPQHF.